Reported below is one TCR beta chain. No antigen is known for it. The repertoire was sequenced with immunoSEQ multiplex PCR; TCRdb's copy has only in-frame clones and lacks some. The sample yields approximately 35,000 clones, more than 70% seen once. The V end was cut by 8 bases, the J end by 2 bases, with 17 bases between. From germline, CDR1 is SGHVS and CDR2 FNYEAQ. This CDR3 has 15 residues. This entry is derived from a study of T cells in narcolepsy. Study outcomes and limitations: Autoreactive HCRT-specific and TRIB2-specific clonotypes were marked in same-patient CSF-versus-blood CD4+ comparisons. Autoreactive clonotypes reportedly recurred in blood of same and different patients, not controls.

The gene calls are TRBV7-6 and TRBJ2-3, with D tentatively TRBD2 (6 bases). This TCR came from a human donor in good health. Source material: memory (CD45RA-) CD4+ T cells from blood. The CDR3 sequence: CASAKSGLYTDTQYF. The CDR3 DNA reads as TGTGCCAGCGCAAAGTCCGGACTATACACAGATACGCAGTATTTT.